Each of the 21 T cell receptor beta chains below was sequenced from the same sample in a study of T cells in localized non-small cell lung cancer. Sequencing was performed with immunoSEQ multiplex PCR; in TCRdb, only in-frame clones are kept and a portion is missing. The table has about 1,300 clones, 35% to 45% seen once; the top ten hold approximately 8%. The source material was lung tumor tissue, sampled before any cancer treatment. Every receptor here comes from a male donor at least 60 years old with stage III lung adenocarcinoma.

In the case of this clone: Its ends do not fully match the called genes, so a read error is possible. This rearrangement joins TRBV15 to TRBJ1-6; 8 bases map to TRBD1. This CDR3 region has 14 residues. Germline CDR1 reads LNHNV; CDR2 reads YYDKDF (reference sequence). The CDR3 bases are TGTGCCACCAGCACAGGGGGCGGGCATTCACCCCTCTACTTT. Its translation: CATSTGGGHSPLYF.

This clone turned up a few times. V is TRBV6-8 and J is TRBJ1-2; possible D gene TRBD1, 5 bases. CDR3 size: 13 residues. Germline V lookup: CDR1 MNHGY, CDR2 SAAAGT. Trimming shortened V by 6 bases and J by 4 bases, and 12 bases separated the two germline ends. CDR3 amino acids: CASRLPGRYGYTF. DNA of the CDR3: TGTGCCAGCAGACTGCCGGGGCGCTATGGCTACACCTTC.

This clone showed up just a few times. This rearrangement joins TRBV11-3 to TRBJ2-1, with no clear D. Trimming cost V 5 bases and J 4 bases, with 21 bases left between them. The CDR3 runs to 17 residues. Germline V gene lookup returns CDR1 SGHNT and CDR2 YENEEA. This CDR3 is CASSLNPRVELYNEQFF. The CDR3 coding sequence is TGTGCCAGCAGCCTAAACCCCCGCGTCGAATTGTACAATGAGCAGTTCTTC.

This clone has more than one count but fewer than ten. The chain links TRBV11-3 to TRBJ1-2, with 7 bases identical to TRBD1. V trimming: 4 bases; J trimming: 0 bases; junction bases outside the gene matches: 11. Germline CDR1 and CDR2: SGHNT and YENEEA. The CDR3 runs to 17 residues. CDR3 nucleotide sequence: TGTGCCAGCAGCTCCCGACAGGGAAGTACAGCTAACTATGGCTACACCTTC. This encodes CASSSRQGSTANYGYTF.

The rearrangement uses TRBV25-1 and TRBJ2-1; the match to TRBD1 covers 10 bases. The V gene's germline CDR1 is MGHDK and CDR2 SYGVNS. Trimming at V came to 5 bases and at J to 7 bases, leaving 5 bases not matched to a gene. The CDR3 is made up of 14 amino acids. DNA of the CDR3: TGTGCCAGCAGTAGGACAGGGGGGTCTAATGAGCAGTTCTTC. It encodes CASSRTGGSNEQFF.

This clone is categorized as medium-sized. The chain carries TRBV9 and TRBJ2-3; 7 bases are shared with TRBD1. Unmatched junction bases numbered 10, after V lost 5 bases and J lost 1 base. The CDR3 length is 16 residues. Germline V lookup: CDR1 SGDLS, CDR2 YYNGEE. The CDR3 bases are TGTGCCAGCAGTCATACAGGGGCCTATGGCACAGATACGCAGTATTTT. It translates to CASSHTGAYGTDTQYF.

The V and J genes are TRBV29-1 and TRBJ2-3; TRBD2 matches at 10 bases. The CDR3 is 14 amino acids. V lost 7 bases and J lost 0; bases outside the gene matches: 4. CDR1 is SQVTM, CDR2 ANQGSEA, per germline. The CDR3 coding sequence is TGCAGCGCGTTGACTAGCGGGAGCACAGATACGCAGTATTTT. It encodes CSALTSGSTDTQYF.

The table lists this clone with a few counts. J is TRBJ1-3 and V is TRBV5-1; TRBD1 is a possible D gene (5 bases). Germline values: CDR1 SGHRS, CDR2 YFSETQ. This CDR3 is built from 18 residues. V lost 4 bases and J 0 bases, leaving 20 bases between the germline ends. CDR3 nucleotides: TGCGCCAGCAGCCAAGGACTGGACACCGCGTACTCTGGAAACACCATATATTTT. It codes for CASSQGLDTAYSGNTIYF.

This chain uses TRBV18 with TRBJ2-5; 7 nucleotides match TRBD1. Germline V CDR1 and CDR2: KGHSH, LQKENI. The CDR3 runs 14 residues. Germline trimming cut 6 bases from V and 3 bases from J; bases unmatched to any gene: 7. In DNA, the CDR3 is TGTGCCAGCTCCCGACGAGGGACAGAAGAGACCCAGTACTTC. Translation: CASSRRGTEETQYF.

The rearrangement joins TRBV10-3 to TRBJ1-1; D unclear. The germline CDR1 and CDR2 sequences are ENHRY and SYGVKD. Trimming took off 7 bases at V and 1 base at J, with 16 bases between the two ends. This CDR3 contains 15 residues. This CDR3 reads CAIIYNAFANTEAFF. The DNA of the CDR3 is TGTGCCATCATATATAATGCCTTTGCGAACACTGAAGCTTTCTTT.

This rearrangement joins TRBV6-8 to TRBJ2-6, with a tentative D call TRBD2 (5 bases). Germline V gene sequence: CDR1 MNHGY, CDR2 SAAAGT. The V gene lost 1 base and the J gene lost 0 bases, with 7 bases spanning the gap. The length of the CDR3 is 16 residues. The CDR3 protein is CASSYYRGSGANVLTF. In DNA form, the CDR3 reads TGTGCCAGCAGTTACTATCGGGGCTCTGGGGCCAACGTCCTGACTTTC.

This chain's CDR3 is CASTLGLAGASGANVLTF. Here the CDR3 DNA reads TGTGCCAGTACCCTGGGACTAGCGGGAGCTTCTGGGGCCAACGTCCTGACTTTC. V usage is TRBV19 and J usage is TRBJ2-6, with TRBD2 matching 14 bases. The germline V gene has CDR1 LNHDA and CDR2 SQIVND (reference sequence). This CDR3 comprises 18 residues. With V trimmed by 7 bases and J by 1 base, 6 bases remained unmatched. Full variable domain (remainder filled in from reference TRBV19 and TRBJ2-6): DGGITQSPKYLFRKEGQNVTLSCEQNLNHDAMYWYRQDPGQGLRLIYYSQIVNDFQKGDIAEGYSVSREKKESFPLTVTSAQKNPTAFYLCASTLGLAGASGANVLTFGAGSRLTVL.

CDR3 in amino acids: CAILDGQGPGDGYTF. The CDR3 region has the DNA TGTGCCATCTTAGACGGACAGGGGCCAGGAGACGGCTACACCTTC. This chain joins TRBV6-8 and TRBJ1-2; TRBD1 agrees at 9 bases. This CDR3 region has 15 residues. Germline CDR1 is MNHGY and CDR2 is SAAAGT. The junction had 17 bases not matched to a gene; V was cut back by 10 bases and J by 8 bases.

The chain links TRBV19 to TRBJ1-4; possibly TRBD1 for D (6 bases). Trimming took off 5 bases at V and 6 bases at J, with 19 bases between the two ends. The germline CDR1 and CDR2 sequences are LNHDA and SQIVND (reference sequence). The CDR3 covers 16 residues. The CDR3 DNA is TGTGCCAGTAGTCCCGACAGGTTCGGAGGGGATGAAAAACTGTTTTTT. Amino acids: CASSPDRFGGDEKLFF.

In its sample, this clone is large. The chain links TRBV6-8 to TRBJ2-6, with TRBD1 matching over 11 bases. Looked up from germline, CDR1 is MNHGY and CDR2 is SAAAGT. V shed 7 bases, J shed 4 bases, and the junction held 9 bases outside the gene matches. The CDR3 runs to 17 residues. The CDR3 DNA is TGTGCCAGCACTACCCGGACAGGGGGCGCCGGGGCCAACGTCCTGACTTTC. Encoded protein: CASTTRTGGAGANVLTF.

This clone was seen only a few times. This rearrangement joins TRBV6-8 to TRBJ1-5; D possibly corresponds to TRBD1 (6 bases). Germline-derived CDR1 and CDR2 are MNHGY and SAAAGT. V lost 2 bases and J 0 bases, leaving 11 bases between the germline ends. The CDR3 spans 16 residues. The CDR3 loop reads CASSYPAGASNQPQHF. The CDR3 DNA sequence: TGTGCCAGCAGTTACCCTGCAGGGGCTAGCAATCAGCCCCAGCATTTT.

The rearrangement uses TRBV29-1 and TRBJ2-3; D is ambiguous. CDR3 length: 16 residues. V lost 1 base and J lost 4, with 18 bases in between. Germline CDR1 reads SQVTM; CDR2 reads ANQGSEA. The DNA for the CDR3 is TGCAGCGTTGAAGGGGTTGCCTTAGGTTCGGCAGATACGCAGTATTTT. It is translated as CSVEGVALGSADTQYF.

The V gene is TRBV29-1, the J gene TRBJ2-3, with 9 bases that match TRBD2. This CDR3 has 14 residues. From germline, CDR1 is SQVTM and CDR2 ANQGSEA. With V trimmed by 4 bases and J by 2 bases, 4 bases remained unmatched. The CDR3 loop reads CSVGLAGFTDTQYF. The CDR3 nucleotides are TGCAGCGTTGGGCTAGCGGGATTCACAGATACGCAGTATTTT.

The chain links TRBV2 to TRBJ1-4; a possible D gene is TRBD1 (5 bases). Deletions cut 5 bases from V and 0 bases from J, with 10 bases between. Germline loops: CDR1 SNHLY, CDR2 FYNNEI. The CDR3 contains 15 residues. The CDR3 sequence: CASSRDGTTNEKLFF. CDR3 sequence (DNA): TGTGCCAGCAGTCGGGACGGTACAACTAATGAAAAACTGTTTTTT.

This chain uses TRBV18 with TRBJ1-1, with D possibly matching TRBD1 (5 bases). Germline CDR1 and CDR2: KGHSH and LQKENI. The CDR3 has 14 residues. Trimming pared 6 bases from V and 5 bases from J, leaving 16 bases between. The CDR3 DNA is TGTGCCAGCTCCCAGTTGGGGGGGAGGACTGAAGCTTTCTTT. Translated, it gives CASSQLGGRTEAFF.

This clone is medium-sized in the sample. The V gene is TRBV9, the J gene TRBJ2-2, with D perhaps TRBD1 (6 bases). CDR3 size: 16 residues. V was clipped by 4 bases and J by 0 bases, with 13 bases between them. The germline V gene encodes CDR1 SGDLS and CDR2 YYNGEE. CDR3 amino acids: CASSTGTISNTGELFF. Here the CDR3 DNA reads TGTGCCAGCAGCACCGGGACAATTTCGAACACCGGGGAGCTGTTTTTT.